Following are 26 T cell receptor beta chains from one sample sequenced in a study of T-cell reconstitution after alpha-beta-depleted transplantation in children. Unique molecular identifiers tagged the TCRbeta library. TCRdb independently ran MiXCR on the PCR reads; one entry per CDR3 protein. Of 700,000 to 950,000 distinct CDR3 sequences in the sample, 15% to 20% are singletons; the top ten hold around 4.5%. Sequencing was performed on PBMCs, mostly from graft donor cells, taken 360 days after TCRalphabeta/CD19-depleted stem cell transplant. These receptors were collected from a male patient between 10 and 17 years old who had a stem cell transplant for acute lymphoblastic leukemia, so the T cells may come from the graft donor.

The chain is built from TRBV12-3 or TRBV12-4 and TRBJ2-4; the D call may be TRBD1 or TRBD2 (6 bases each). The CDR3 is 14 residues long. Deletions cut 3 bases from V and 7 bases from J, with 13 bases between. The CDR3 nucleotides read TGTGCCAGCAGTTTGAATAGGAGGGGGAACATTCAGTACTTC. This translates into CASSLNRRGNIQYF.

Only a few counts were recorded for this clonotype. This chain links TRBV9 with TRBJ2-1; 7 bases line up with TRBD2. After removal of 3 bases from V and 2 bases from J, the junction contained 5 bases not matched to a gene. Germline-derived CDR1 and CDR2 are SGDLS and YYNGEE. This CDR3 spans 15 amino acids. The CDR3 loop is CASSATGTTYNEQFF. CDR3 sequence (DNA): TGTGCCAGCAGCGCAACCGGGACTACCTACAATGAGCAGTTCTTC.

This clonotype has at least ten counts. This sequence joins TRBV3-1 and TRBJ2-7; the match to TRBD2 covers 8 bases. The J segment lost 4 bases and the V segment lost 1 base, leaving 3 bases of the junction unmatched. The CDR3 loop spans 14 amino acids. From germline, CDR1 is LGHDT and CDR2 YNNKEL (reference sequence). The CDR3 loop is CASSQATSGYEQYF. DNA of the CDR3: TGTGCCAGCAGCCAAGCTACTAGCGGTTACGAGCAGTACTTC.

This clonotype was detected a few times. The genes are TRBV12-3 or TRBV12-4 and TRBJ2-3; no definite D call. V lost 6 bases to trimming and J lost 3 bases, with 13 bases between them. The length of the CDR3 is 14 residues. The chain's CDR3 is CASSRHVWTDTQYF. The CDR3 bases are TGTGCCAGCAGCCGCCACGTTTGGACAGATACGCAGTATTTT.

Only a few counts were recorded for this clonotype. The chain is built from TRBV12-3 or TRBV12-4 and TRBJ2-5; no firm D call. V lost 5 bases to trimming and J lost 2 bases, with 18 bases between them. The CDR3 has 16 residues. CDR3 DNA: TGTGCCAGCAGTCCCCCCATGGCGTCACCGCAAGAGACCCAGTACTTC. As protein: CASSPPMASPQETQYF.

This chain links TRBV10-3 with TRBJ2-3; D call uncertain. CDR3 length: 15 residues. Trimming took 2 bases from V and 2 from J, leaving 11 bases between them. Germline V CDR1 and CDR2: ENHRY, SYGVKD. CDR3 region: CAISEGSSFTDTQYF. The DNA for the CDR3 is TGTGCCATCAGTGAGGGCAGTTCCTTCACAGATACGCAGTATTTT.

This clonotype was observed a few times. The V call is TRBV7-3, the J call TRBJ2-1, with 7 positions matching TRBD1. In germline, CDR1 is SGHTA, CDR2 FQGTGA. V trimming: 4 bases; J trimming: 3 bases; junction bases outside the gene matches: 15. CDR3 length: 18 amino acids. CDR3 in amino acids: CASSSSRGSTYYYNEQFF. The CDR3 nucleotides read TGTGCCAGCAGCTCCAGCAGGGGGTCCACCTATTACTACAATGAGCAGTTCTTC.

The chain combines TRBV5-8 with TRBJ1-2, with D unclear. Germline V CDR1 and CDR2: SGHTS, YDEGEE. The CDR3 extends over 14 amino acids. V shed 0 bases and J shed 6 bases, with 12 bases lying between them. DNA of the CDR3: TGTGCCAGCAGCTTGGCCGAAGGTTTGGATGGCTACACCTTC. This sequence encodes CASSLAEGLDGYTF.

This clonotype showed up just a few times. The chain has TRBV18 and TRBJ2-5; D ambiguous. This CDR3 comprises 16 residues. Germline V gives CDR1 KGHSH, CDR2 LQKENI. Trimming left V 2 bases short and J 5 bases short, with 18 bases between. CDR3 sequence reads: CASSPTKTRLRETQYF. The CDR3 region has the DNA TGTGCCAGCTCACCAACCAAAACACGATTGAGGGAGACCCAGTACTTC.

V gene TRBV6-5 combines with J gene TRBJ2-5; 8 bases are a match to TRBD2. Germline trimming cut 4 bases from V and 7 bases from J; bases unmatched to any gene: 8. Germline V gene data show CDR1 as MNHEY and CDR2 as SVGAGI. The CDR3 spans 14 residues. For the CDR3, the DNA is TGTGCCAGCAGTTCGGGACTAGGGGTAGGGACCCAGTACTTC. Amino acid sequence: CASSSGLGVGTQYF.

This clonotype was seen many times. The J gene is TRBJ2-4, the V gene TRBV5-1; tentative D call: TRBD2 (5 bases). CDR3 length: 16 residues. CDR1 and CDR2 from the germline V gene are SGHRS and YFSETQ. With 3 bases removed from V and 0 bases from J, the gap between germline ends came to 13 bases. DNA for the CDR3: TGCGCCAGCAGCTCGCTCGGGGAGATAGCCAAAAACATTCAGTACTTC. It yields the protein CASSSLGEIAKNIQYF.

This clonotype has more than one count but fewer than ten. V gene TRBV9 combines with J gene TRBJ2-1, with 9 bases fitting TRBD2. Germline V gene data show CDR1 as SGDLS and CDR2 as YYNGEE. Germline trimming cut 0 bases from V and 1 base from J; bases unmatched to any gene: 8. CDR3 size: 18 residues. The CDR3 region is CASSVASPGLASYNEQFF. The CDR3 region has the DNA TGTGCCAGCAGCGTAGCCTCTCCGGGACTAGCTTCCTACAATGAGCAGTTCTTC.

The rearrangement joins TRBV11-2 to TRBJ2-1, with D possibly TRBD1 on 6 matching bases. V shed 2 bases and J shed 9 bases, with 17 bases lying between them. In germline, CDR1 is SGHAT, CDR2 FQNNGV. CDR3 length: 15 amino acids. CDR3 sequence: CASSLKGTLGGEQFF. CDR3 coding DNA: TGTGCCAGCAGCTTAAAGGGGACCTTAGGGGGTGAGCAGTTCTTC.

The genes are TRBV20-1 and TRBJ1-5, with D perhaps matching TRBD1 (6 bases). This CDR3 has 14 amino acids. The germline gives CDR1 DFQATT, CDR2 SNEGSKA (reference sequence). Trimming shortened V by 3 bases and J by 3 bases, and 12 bases separated the two germline ends. The CDR3, as DNA: TGCAGTGCTAGGGTTACAGGGTACAATCAGCCCCAGCATTTT. Translating it yields CSARVTGYNQPQHF.

This clonotype was counted at least ten times. The rearrangement uses TRBV3-1 and TRBJ2-7; 14 bases are shared with TRBD2. V gave up 5 bases and J gave up 9 bases; unmatched junction bases: 6. The CDR3 has 14 residues. The V gene's germline CDR1 is LGHDT and CDR2 YNNKEL (reference sequence). The CDR3 here is CASSSGLAGVVQYF. CDR3 coding DNA: TGTGCCAGCAGCTCGGGACTAGCGGGAGTTGTGCAGTACTTC.

V usage is TRBV5-1 and J usage is TRBJ1-6; no reliable D call. V was trimmed by 3 bases and J by 0 bases, leaving 10 bases between them. CDR3 length: 16 residues. Germline V lookup: CDR1 SGHRS, CDR2 YFSETQ. As DNA, the CDR3 is TGCGCCAGCAGCTATACAGCTAGCTCCTATAATTCACCCCTCCACTTT. Encoded protein: CASSYTASSYNSPLHF.

The V gene is TRBV10-3, the J gene TRBJ1-1, with a weak D call TRBD1 (5 bases). The germline gives CDR1 ENHRY, CDR2 SYGVKD. The CDR3 runs 18 residues. V was clipped by 10 bases and J by 0 bases, with 27 bases between them. For the CDR3, the DNA is TGTGCCACCTTTGGAGAGTGGGGCCGGGTCCGGATGAACACTGAAGCTTTCTTT. It translates to CATFGEWGRVRMNTEAFF.

This chain joins TRBV2 and TRBJ2-1; D gene unclear. Trimming cost V 1 base and J 8 bases, with 6 bases left between them. This CDR3 contains 12 residues. Germline CDR1 reads SNHLY; CDR2 reads FYNNEI. CDR3 region: CASSEVADEQFF. CDR3 nucleotides: TGTGCCAGCAGTGAAGTGGCGGATGAGCAGTTCTTC.

V is TRBV12-3 or TRBV12-4 and J is TRBJ1-5, with 7 positions matching TRBD1. The CDR3 is made up of 15 amino acids. V shed 6 bases, J shed 1 base, and the junction held 6 bases outside the gene matches. CDR3 DNA: TGTGCCAGCAGCTCAGACAGGGAGAGCAATCAGCCCCAGCATTTT. The encoded protein is CASSSDRESNQPQHF.

At least ten counts were recorded for this clonotype. V gene TRBV6-1 combines with J gene TRBJ2-1; D gene ambiguous. The CDR3 runs 13 residues. From germline, CDR1 is MNHNS and CDR2 SASEGT. V was pared by 4 bases and J by 6 bases, with 10 bases between. The CDR3 DNA sequence: TGTGCCAGCAGTGTTTTGAGCAGCAATGAGCAGTTCTTC. Translation: CASSVLSSNEQFF.

This clonotype was recorded at least ten times. V and J are TRBV20-1 and TRBJ2-7; 9 nucleotides match TRBD2. The V segment lost 0 bases and the J segment 5 bases; nucleotides outside the gene matches: 14. The CDR3 runs 17 residues. The germline V gene has CDR1 DFQATT and CDR2 SNEGSKA (reference sequence). CDR3 sequence: CSARDWRLASGKDEQYF. CDR3 DNA: TGCAGTGCTAGAGATTGGAGGTTGGCTAGCGGGAAAGACGAGCAGTACTTC.

To note about this clonotype: A single base separates this from a much larger clone, so it may be a read error. The CDR3 DNA reads as TGCAGTGCTGGAGATCCCAGCAATGAGCAGTTCTTC. Protein sequence: CSAGDPSNEQFF. The chain joins TRBV20-1 to TRBJ2-1; D unclear. The V gene's germline CDR1 is DFQATT and CDR2 SNEGSKA (reference sequence). The CDR3 extends over 12 amino acids.

The V and J genes are TRBV5-1 and TRBJ1-1; D unclear. The CDR3 consists of 13 residues. V was pared by 2 bases and J by 3 bases, with 8 bases between. CDR1 and CDR2 (germline): SGHRS, YFSETQ. CDR3 region: CASSFREYTEAFF. CDR3 nucleotide sequence: TGCGCCAGCAGCTTTAGGGAATACACTGAAGCTTTCTTT. The full variable domain, completed using reference TRBV5-1 and TRBJ1-1, is KAGVTQTPRYLIKTRGQQVTLSCSPISGHRSVSWYQQTPGQGLQFLFEYFSETQRNKGNFPGRFSGRQFSNSRSEMNVSTLELGDSALYLCASSFREYTEAFFGQGTRLTVV.

In its sample, this clonotype was seen a few times. CDR3 sequence (DNA): TGTGCCAGCTCACTATCATCCGCCAGGACGTGGGAGACCCAGTACTTC. Translated, it gives CASSLSSARTWETQYF. This chain uses TRBV18 with TRBJ2-5, with no clear D. Germline lookup yields CDR1 KGHSH and CDR2 LQKENI. The germline V and J ends were trimmed by 4 bases and 5 bases, with 20 bases remaining between them. The CDR3 is made up of 16 amino acids.

This clonotype was seen a handful of times. This chain links TRBV12-3 or TRBV12-4 with TRBJ2-7; no clear D gene. The V gene lost 0 bases and the J gene lost 4 bases, with 13 bases spanning the gap. The length of the CDR3 is 15 residues. The CDR3 here is CASSLARSYVYEQYF. The CDR3 DNA follows: TGTGCCAGCAGTTTAGCGAGAAGTTACGTGTACGAGCAGTACTTC.

This clonotype was recorded a few times. This sequence joins TRBV18 and TRBJ2-3; D not certain. The CDR3 consists of 15 residues. Between the trimmed V and J ends, which lost 0 bases and 0 bases, there was a span of 7 bases. Germline CDR1 is KGHSH and CDR2 is LQKENI. The CDR3 spells CASSPPAPSTDTQYF. CDR3 DNA: TGTGCCAGCTCACCACCGGCGCCGAGCACAGATACGCAGTATTTT. The complete variable domain, with remaining parts taken from reference TRBV18 and TRBJ2-3, reads NAGVMQNPRHLVRRRGQEARLRCSPMKGHSHVYWYRQLPEEGLKFMVYLQKENIIDESGMPKERFSAEFPKEGPSILRIQQVVRGDSAAYFCASSPPAPSTDTQYFGPGTRLTVL.